One and the same sample provided the 28 T cell receptor beta chains below, sequenced in a study of T-cell reconstitution after alpha-beta-depleted transplantation in children (TCRdb year 2016). Libraries were constructed by PCR. Sequencing was carried out with an Illumina HiSeq 2500. TCR library preparation used molecular barcoding, with unique molecular identifiers applied to normalize quantification of the TCRbeta repertoire. The public reads were quality trimmed at Q25 with fastp and then assembled into clones with MiXCR by TCRdb, keeping productive beta chains. Under each unique CDR3 protein, matching rows form one entry showing the most common genes and DNA. For this sample there are about 500,000 distinct CDR3 sequences; 32% appear just once. The top ten hold approximately 2.3% of the sample. The source was PBMCs from the stem cell graft donor, collected from the stem cell graft. All receptors come from a human donor who donated a stem cell graft to a child with aplastic anemia.

The chain carries TRBV16 and TRBJ2-5; D ambiguous. CDR3 length: 14 amino acids. Germline V gives CDR1 KGHSY, CDR2 FQNENV. V dropped 3 bases and J dropped 1 base, with 9 bases sitting between them. The CDR3 nucleotides are TGTGCCAGCAGCCATCCCGCAGGCCAAGAGACCCAGTACTTC. Translating gives CASSHPAGQETQYF. Supplemented by reference TRBV16 and TRBJ2-5, the full variable domain reads GEEVAQTPKHLVRGEGQKAKLYCAPIKGHSYVFWYQQVLKNEFKFLISFQNENVFDETGMPKERFSAKCLPNSPCSLEIQATKLEDSAVYFCASSHPAGQETQYFGPGTRLLVL.

This clonotype has only a few counts. This rearrangement joins TRBV20-1 to TRBJ1-1; 8 nucleotides align to TRBD1. J gave up 4 bases and V 6 bases, and 10 bases lay outside the gene matches. CDR3 length equals 14 residues. Germline values: CDR1 DFQATT, CDR2 SNEGSKA (reference sequence). The CDR3 sequence is CSAKRTGRSTEAFF. The CDR3, as DNA: TGCAGTGCCAAGAGGACAGGGAGGTCCACTGAAGCTTTCTTT.

This chain links TRBV27 with TRBJ2-7, with D perhaps TRBD2 (5 bases). CDR1 is MNHEY, CDR2 SMNVEV, per germline (reference sequence). Trimming left V 3 bases short and J 0 bases short, with 15 bases between. CDR3 length: 16 amino acids. The CDR3 loop reads CASSFERGLSSYEQYV. In DNA, the CDR3 is TGTGCCAGCAGTTTTGAGCGCGGGCTGAGCTCCTACGAGCAGTACGTC.

This rearrangement joins TRBV7-9 to TRBJ1-2; D remains unclear. CDR3 length: 16 amino acids. V gave up 2 bases and J gave up 4 bases, with 17 bases separating them. Germline CDR1 SEHNR, CDR2 FQNEAQ (reference sequence). The chain's CDR3 is CASSLSRTLAPYGYTF. The CDR3 coding sequence is TGTGCCAGCAGCTTATCCCGGACCCTCGCCCCCTATGGCTACACCTTC.

The rearrangement uses TRBV27 and TRBJ1-1, with D perhaps matching TRBD1 (6 bases). This CDR3 is built from 15 residues. The V and J ends lost 0 bases and 6 bases respectively, with 14 bases between them. The V gene's germline CDR1 is MNHEY and CDR2 SMNVEV (reference sequence). CDR3 sequence reads: CASSLSGAERSEAFF. CDR3 in DNA: TGTGCCAGCAGTTTATCGGGGGCCGAAAGGTCTGAAGCTTTCTTT.

The chain employs TRBV5-5 and TRBJ2-1, with 8 nucleotides matching TRBD2. V trimming: 4 bases; J trimming: 1 base; junction bases outside the gene matches: 10. From germline, CDR1 is SGHKS and CDR2 YYEKEE (reference sequence). The CDR3 loop spans 17 amino acids. In DNA form, the CDR3 reads TGTGCCAGCAGCCTCACCCTCGCTAGCGGGTCCTACAATGAGCAGTTCTTC. Protein sequence: CASSLTLASGSYNEQFF. The full variable domain, in which reference TRBV5-5 and TRBJ2-1 provide the parts outside the CDR3, is DAGVTQSPTHLIKTRGQQVTLRCSPISGHKSVSWYQQVLGQGPQFIFQYYEKEERGRGNFPDRFSARQFPNYSSELNVNALLLGDSALYLCASSLTLASGSYNEQFFGPGTRLTVL.

The chain links TRBV14 to TRBJ2-3; the match to TRBD2 covers 7 bases. The CDR3 extends over 16 amino acids. Germline trimming cut 1 base from V and 2 bases from J; bases unmatched to any gene: 6. From germline, CDR1 is SGHDN and CDR2 FVKESK. The CDR3 DNA reads TGTGCCAGCAGCCAAGCTATCGGGAGGTCCACAGATACGCAGTATTTT. This translates into CASSQAIGRSTDTQYF.

The chain joins TRBV18 to TRBJ2-5, with D unclear. The V end was cut by 3 bases, the J end by 2 bases, with 16 bases between. CDR3 length: 16 residues. Germline V lookup: CDR1 KGHSH, CDR2 LQKENI. This CDR3 reads CASSPWVSGKQETQYF. The CDR3, as DNA: TGTGCCAGCTCACCCTGGGTGTCGGGCAAACAAGAGACCCAGTACTTC.

This clonotype has only one observation. The rearrangement joins TRBV7-2 to TRBJ2-7; D perhaps matches TRBD2 (5 bases). CDR3 size: 14 residues. V was clipped by 5 bases and J by 8 bases, with 19 bases between them. Germline-derived CDR1 and CDR2 are SGHTA and FQGNSA. The CDR3 DNA is TGTGCCAGCAGCCGGGGTTGGCAGGAGCCTCAGCAGTACTTC. Its translation is CASSRGWQEPQQYF.

This chain's CDR3 is CSARVAGTGGQETQYF. CDR3 DNA: TGCAGTGCTCGTGTCGCCGGGACAGGGGGCCAAGAGACCCAGTACTTC. The chain uses TRBV20-1 and TRBJ2-5, with TRBD1 identical over 11 bases. The CDR3 spans 16 residues. Germline CDR1 is DFQATT and CDR2 is SNEGSKA (reference sequence). The ends lost 5 bases at V and 1 base at J; junction bases unmatched: 9.

This clonotype was found many times. This sequence joins TRBV12-3 or TRBV12-4 and TRBJ2-7, with 7 bases fitting TRBD1. This CDR3 is built from 15 residues. Trimming took 5 bases from V and 2 from J; bases not matched to a gene: 9. The chain's CDR3 is CASSPASQGAYEQYF. The CDR3 DNA is TGTGCCAGCAGTCCCGCGAGTCAGGGGGCCTACGAGCAGTACTTC.

J is TRBJ2-7 and V is TRBV27; D not resolved. This CDR3 is 12 amino acids long. Trimming cost V 2 bases and J 3 bases, with 5 bases left between them. Germline values: CDR1 MNHEY, CDR2 SMNVEV (reference sequence). CDR3 amino acids: CASSLNGYEQYF. DNA for the CDR3: TGTGCCAGCAGTTTAAACGGCTACGAGCAGTACTTC.

This chain uses TRBV6-2 or TRBV6-3 with TRBJ1-5; tentative D call: TRBD1 (5 bases). Trimming removed 4 bases from V and 1 base from J, with 14 bases in between. Per germline, CDR1 MNHEY and CDR2 SVGEGT. The CDR3 has 16 amino acids. The CDR3 spells CASSSPARGSNQPQHF. CDR3 DNA sequence: TGTGCCAGCAGTTCCCCGGCCCGGGGCAGCAATCAGCCCCAGCATTTT.

This chain links TRBV7-9 with TRBJ2-7; D remains unclear. The germline CDR1 and CDR2 sequences are SEHNR and FQNEAQ (reference sequence). V lost 4 bases to trimming and J lost 3 bases, with 10 bases between them. The CDR3 is made up of 13 amino acids. CDR3 sequence reads: CASSSDPSYEQYF. CDR3 nucleotide sequence: TGTGCCAGCAGCTCCGATCCCAGCTACGAGCAGTACTTC.

The J gene is TRBJ2-3, the V gene TRBV5-4; no clear D gene. Trimming took off 1 base at V and 2 bases at J, with 14 bases between the two ends. Germline V lookup: CDR1 SGHNT, CDR2 YYREEE (reference sequence). The CDR3 length is 16 residues. This chain's CDR3 is CASSLLGARNTDTQYF. CDR3 DNA: TGTGCCAGCAGCTTGTTGGGCGCCAGGAACACAGATACGCAGTATTTT.

This clonotype was seen repeatedly, ten times or more. This chain connects TRBV20-1 to TRBJ1-6; 9 bases are a match to TRBD1. The trim removed 3 bases at V and 9 bases at J, leaving 9 bases unmatched. The CDR3 covers 15 residues. The V gene's germline CDR1 is DFQATT and CDR2 SNEGSKA (reference sequence). The CDR3 reads CSARFPGQGSSPLHF. The CDR3 nucleotides are TGCAGTGCTAGGTTCCCGGGACAGGGAAGTTCACCCCTCCACTTT.

This clonotype was observed a handful of times. This sequence joins TRBV19 and TRBJ1-5, with 8 bases that match TRBD1. Germline loops: CDR1 LNHDA, CDR2 SQIVND (reference sequence). This CDR3 has 15 residues. Trimming at V came to 9 bases and at J to 1 base, leaving 8 bases not matched to a gene. In nucleotides, the CDR3 is TGTGCCAGCAAGACAGGGGCGAAGAGCAATCAGCCCCAGCATTTT. Protein product: CASKTGAKSNQPQHF.

The sample holds a few counts of this clonotype. The V call is TRBV7-9, the J call TRBJ1-1; TRBD1 is a possible D gene (5 bases). CDR3 size: 15 residues. V lost 5 bases to trimming and J lost 1 base, with 14 bases between them. Germline loops: CDR1 SEHNR, CDR2 FQNEAQ (reference sequence). DNA for the CDR3: TGTGCCAGCAGCCCTGTCTTTGGGGGGAACACTGAAGCTTTCTTT. This translates into CASSPVFGGNTEAFF.

The gene calls are TRBV28 and TRBJ2-3; 8 positions agree with TRBD2. V was pared by 5 bases and J by 0 bases, with 19 bases of the junction left unmatched. Germline V gene data show CDR1 as MDHEN and CDR2 as SYDVKM. The length of the CDR3 is 20 residues. The CDR3 DNA sequence: TGTGCCAGCAGTGTACTCCGCGTGGGACTCGGGAGGGAGAGCACAGATACGCAGTATTTT. It yields the protein CASSVLRVGLGRESTDTQYF.

In this sample, this clonotype turned up a few times. The chain recombines TRBV2 with TRBJ2-1; no reliable D call. The CDR3 is 15 residues long. From germline, CDR1 is SNHLY and CDR2 FYNNEI. Trimming removed 7 bases at V and 0 bases at J, with 13 bases between. The CDR3 spells CASTPAPSSYNEQFF. Here the CDR3 DNA reads TGTGCCAGCACCCCGGCGCCGAGCTCCTACAATGAGCAGTTCTTC.

The chain couples TRBV4-2 to TRBJ1-2, with 7 bases aligning to TRBD1. This CDR3 contains 15 residues. CDR1 is LGHNA, CDR2 YNFKEQ, per germline. V lost 4 bases, J lost 1 base, and 6 bases stayed unmatched. CDR3 nucleotides: TGTGCCAGCAGCCGCACAGGGGCCAATAACTATGGCTACACCTTC. Translating gives CASSRTGANNYGYTF.

This chain uses TRBV7-9 with TRBJ2-1; D remains unclear. In germline, CDR1 is SEHNR, CDR2 FQNEAQ (reference sequence). The CDR3 is 12 amino acids. V was shortened by 8 bases and J by 13 bases, with 18 bases between the two germline ends. The CDR3 reads CASGFEVGFQFF. In DNA form, the CDR3 reads TGTGCCAGCGGATTCGAGGTTGGATTTCAGTTCTTC.

CDR3 nucleotide sequence: TGTGCCAGCAGTTTCTACGAGCAGTACTTC. It codes for CASSFYEQYF. The chain uses TRBV6-5 and TRBJ2-7, with D unclear. V was trimmed by 4 bases and J by 3 bases, leaving 1 base between them. The CDR3 sequence is 10 residues long. Germline V lookup: CDR1 MNHEY, CDR2 SVGAGI.

The rearrangement uses TRBV13 and TRBJ2-4; D is unclear. CDR1 is PRHDT, CDR2 FYEKMQ, per germline (reference sequence). The V end lost 1 base, the J end lost 0 bases, and 10 bases lay between the germline ends. The CDR3 runs to 16 residues. The CDR3 is CASSLAETLAKNIQYF. The CDR3 bases are TGTGCCAGCAGCTTAGCAGAAACCCTAGCCAAAAACATTCAGTACTTC.

This clonotype was detected only a few times. This rearrangement joins TRBV20-1 to TRBJ2-1; D is tentatively TRBD1 or TRBD2 (5 bases each). The CDR3 is 13 residues long. Germline V CDR1 and CDR2: DFQATT, SNEGSKA (reference sequence). The CDR3 sequence: CSLRESSYNEQFF. The CDR3 DNA follows: TGCAGCCTCAGGGAGAGCTCCTACAATGAGCAGTTCTTC.

The rearrangement links TRBV5-1 to TRBJ1-2, with TRBD1 as a possible D gene (5 bases). The germline V and J ends were trimmed by 0 bases and 4 bases, with 16 bases remaining between them. The germline gives CDR1 SGHRS, CDR2 YFSETQ. This CDR3 is 16 amino acids long. CDR3 loop: CASSLAGAGFGYGYTF. The CDR3 DNA follows: TGCGCCAGCAGCTTGGCCGGGGCAGGGTTTGGCTATGGCTACACCTTC.

The V call is TRBV5-1, the J call TRBJ2-2; D possibly corresponds to TRBD2 (6 bases). This CDR3 comprises 15 residues. V was clipped by 3 bases and J by 4 bases, with 13 bases between them. Germline V gives CDR1 SGHRS, CDR2 YFSETQ. The CDR3 bases are TGCGCCAGCAGCTCCTTTGCGGGGATCACCGGGGAGCTGTTTTTT. Translation gives CASSSFAGITGELFF.

V usage is TRBV19 and J usage is TRBJ1-5, with unresolved D. Trimming removed 2 bases from V and 4 bases from J, with 21 bases in between. CDR3 length: 18 amino acids. Germline V gives CDR1 LNHDA, CDR2 SQIVND (reference sequence). The CDR3 loop reads CASSITSTLAPPNQPQHF. CDR3 bases: TGTGCCAGTAGTATAACGTCCACCTTAGCCCCTCCTAATCAGCCCCAGCATTTT.